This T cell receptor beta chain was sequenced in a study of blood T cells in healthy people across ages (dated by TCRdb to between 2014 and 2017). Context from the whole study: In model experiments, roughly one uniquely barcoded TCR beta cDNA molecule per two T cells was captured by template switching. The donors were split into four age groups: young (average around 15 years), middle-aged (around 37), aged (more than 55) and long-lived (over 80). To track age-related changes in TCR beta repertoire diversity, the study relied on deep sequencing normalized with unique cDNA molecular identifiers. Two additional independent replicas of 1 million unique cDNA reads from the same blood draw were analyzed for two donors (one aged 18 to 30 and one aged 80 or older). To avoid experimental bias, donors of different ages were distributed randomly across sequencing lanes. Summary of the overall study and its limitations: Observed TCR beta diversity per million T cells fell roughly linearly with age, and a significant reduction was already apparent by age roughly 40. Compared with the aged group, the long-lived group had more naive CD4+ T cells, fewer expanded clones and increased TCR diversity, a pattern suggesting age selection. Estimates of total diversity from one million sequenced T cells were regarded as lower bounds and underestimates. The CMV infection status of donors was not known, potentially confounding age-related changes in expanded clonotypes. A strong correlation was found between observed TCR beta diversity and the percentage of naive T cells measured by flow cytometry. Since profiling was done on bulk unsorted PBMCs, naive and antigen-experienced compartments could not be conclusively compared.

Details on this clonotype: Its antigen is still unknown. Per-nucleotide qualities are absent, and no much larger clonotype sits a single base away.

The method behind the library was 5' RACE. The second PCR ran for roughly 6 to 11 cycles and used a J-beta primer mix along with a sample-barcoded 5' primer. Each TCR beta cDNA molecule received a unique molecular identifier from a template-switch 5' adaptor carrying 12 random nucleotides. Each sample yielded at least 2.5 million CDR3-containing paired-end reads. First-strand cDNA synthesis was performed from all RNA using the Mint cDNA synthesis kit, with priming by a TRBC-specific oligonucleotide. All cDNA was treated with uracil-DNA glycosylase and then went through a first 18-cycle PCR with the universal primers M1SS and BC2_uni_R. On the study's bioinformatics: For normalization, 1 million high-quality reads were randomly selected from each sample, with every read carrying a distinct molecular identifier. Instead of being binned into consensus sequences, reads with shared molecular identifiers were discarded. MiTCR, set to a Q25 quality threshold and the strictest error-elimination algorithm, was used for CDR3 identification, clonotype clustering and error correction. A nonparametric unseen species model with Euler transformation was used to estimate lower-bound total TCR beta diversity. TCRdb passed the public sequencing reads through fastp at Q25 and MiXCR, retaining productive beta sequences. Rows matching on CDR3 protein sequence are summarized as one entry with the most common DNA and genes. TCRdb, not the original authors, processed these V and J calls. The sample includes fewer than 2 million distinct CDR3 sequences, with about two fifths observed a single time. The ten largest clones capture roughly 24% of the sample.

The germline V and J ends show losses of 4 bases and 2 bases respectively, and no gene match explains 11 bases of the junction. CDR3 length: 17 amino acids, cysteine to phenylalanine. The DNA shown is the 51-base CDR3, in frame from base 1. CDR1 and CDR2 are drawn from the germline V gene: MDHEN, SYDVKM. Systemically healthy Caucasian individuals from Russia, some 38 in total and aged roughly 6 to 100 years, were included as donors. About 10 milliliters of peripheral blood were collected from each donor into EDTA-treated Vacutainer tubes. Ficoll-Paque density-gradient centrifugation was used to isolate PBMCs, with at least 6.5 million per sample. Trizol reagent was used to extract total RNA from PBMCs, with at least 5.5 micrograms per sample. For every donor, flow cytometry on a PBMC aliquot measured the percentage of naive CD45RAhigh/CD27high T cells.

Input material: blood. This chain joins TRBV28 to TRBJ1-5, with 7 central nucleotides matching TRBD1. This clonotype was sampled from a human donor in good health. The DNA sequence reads TGTGCCAGCAGTTCTCCCAGGGAGGGGGCTGGCAATCAGCCCCAGCATTTT. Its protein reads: CASSSPREGAGNQPQHF.